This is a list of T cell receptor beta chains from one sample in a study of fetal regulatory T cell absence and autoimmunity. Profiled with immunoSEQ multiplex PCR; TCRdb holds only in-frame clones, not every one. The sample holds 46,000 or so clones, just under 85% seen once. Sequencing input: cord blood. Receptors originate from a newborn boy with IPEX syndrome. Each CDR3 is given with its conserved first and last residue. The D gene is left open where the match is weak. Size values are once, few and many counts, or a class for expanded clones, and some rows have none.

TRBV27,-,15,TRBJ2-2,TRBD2,CASSLTGTTYGELFF,TGTGCCAGCAGTTTAACCGGGACTACTTACGGGGAGCTGTTTTTT
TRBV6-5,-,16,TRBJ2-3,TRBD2,CASSYGLAGYTDTQYF,TGTGCCAGCAGTTACGGACTAGCGGGGTACACAGATACGCAGTATTTT
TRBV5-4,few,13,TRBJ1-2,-,CASTRPGRDGYTF,TGTGCCAGCACCCGACCGGGGAGGGATGGCTACACCTTC
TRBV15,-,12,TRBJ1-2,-,CATSRGADGYTF,TGTGCCACCAGCAGAGGGGCAGATGGCTACACCTTC
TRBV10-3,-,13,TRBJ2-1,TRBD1,CAISGTGGNEQFF,TGTGCCATCAGTGGGACAGGGGGCAATGAGCAGTTCTTC
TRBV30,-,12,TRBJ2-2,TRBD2,CAWNSGTGELFF,TGTGCCTGGAATAGCGGGACCGGGGAGCTGTTTTTT
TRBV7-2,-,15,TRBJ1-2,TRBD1,CASSSQGAQVYGYTF,TGTGCCAGCAGCTCTCAGGGGGCGCAGGTCTATGGCTACACCTTC
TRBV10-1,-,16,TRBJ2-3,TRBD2,CASSDETSGGLSTQYF,TGCGCCAGCAGTGACGAGACTAGCGGGGGGTTGAGTACGCAGTATTTT
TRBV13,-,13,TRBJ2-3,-,CASSPPAGNTQYF,TGTGCCAGCAGCCCGCCGGCGGGAAATACGCAGTATTTT
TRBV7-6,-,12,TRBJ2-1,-,CASSLGSNEQFF,TGTGCCAGCAGCTTAGGCAGCAATGAGCAGTTCTTC
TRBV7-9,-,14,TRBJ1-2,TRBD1,CASSAGTDFYGYTF,TGTGCCAGCAGCGCCGGGACAGACTTTTATGGCTACACCTTC
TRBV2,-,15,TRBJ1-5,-,CASSGQRTGGQPQHF,TGTGCCAGCAGTGGACAGAGGACTGGCGGACAGCCCCAGCATTTT
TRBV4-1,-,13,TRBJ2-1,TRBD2,CASSQTSANEQFF,TGCGCCAGCAGCCAAACTAGCGCCAATGAGCAGTTCTTC
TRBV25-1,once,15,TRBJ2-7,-,CASSASGTPPYEQYF,TGTGCCAGCAGTGCCTCCGGGACGCCTCCCTACGAGCAGTACTTC
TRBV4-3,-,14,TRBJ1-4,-,CASSQSINNEKLFF,TGCGCCAGCAGCCAATCGATAAATAATGAAAAACTGTTTTTT
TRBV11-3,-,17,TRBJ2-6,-,CASSSRRTGSGANVLTF,TGTGCCAGCAGCTCCCGAAGAACAGGGTCTGGGGCCAACGTCCTGACTTTC
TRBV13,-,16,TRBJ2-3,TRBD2,CASSLRLAGGRDTQYF,TGTGCCAGCAGCCTCCGACTAGCGGGAGGGCGGGATACGCAGTATTTT
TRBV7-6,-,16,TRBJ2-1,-,CASSLGTDSGFDEQFF,TGTGCCAGCAGCTTAGGAACGGACTCGGGGTTTGATGAGCAGTTCTTC
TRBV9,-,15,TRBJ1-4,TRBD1,CASSVTGGLNEKLFF,TGTGCCAGCAGCGTAACAGGGGGCCTTAATGAAAAACTGTTTTTT
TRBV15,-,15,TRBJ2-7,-,CATSSRPRGPYEQYF,TGTGCCACCAGCAGTCGGCCAAGGGGCCCCTACGAGCAGTACTTC
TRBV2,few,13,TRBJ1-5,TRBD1,CASSRQGNQPQHF,TGTGCCAGCAGTAGACAGGGAAATCAGCCCCAGCATTTT
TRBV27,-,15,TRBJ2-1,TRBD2,CASKIAGGNYNEQFF,TGTGCCAGCAAGATAGCGGGAGGGAATTACAATGAGCAGTTCTTC
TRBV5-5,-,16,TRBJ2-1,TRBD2,CASSFGGFPSYNEQFF,TGTGCCAGCAGCTTCGGGGGGTTCCCCTCCTACAATGAGCAGTTCTTC
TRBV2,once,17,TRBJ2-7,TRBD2,CASSATSGGAIEYEQYF,TGTGCCAGCAGTGCCACTAGCGGGGGGGCCATCGAATACGAGCAGTACTTC
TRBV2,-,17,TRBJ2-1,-,CASRKGGDGGNYNEQFF,TGTGCCAGCCGGAAGGGGGGTGATGGAGGTAACTACAATGAGCAGTTCTTC
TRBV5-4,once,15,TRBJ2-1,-,CASSLQQGIYNEQFF,TGTGCCAGCAGCTTGCAACAGGGAATCTACAATGAGCAGTTCTTC
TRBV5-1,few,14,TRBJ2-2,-,CASKGGQNTGELFF,TGCGCCAGCAAGGGGGGGCAGAACACCGGGGAGCTGTTTTTT
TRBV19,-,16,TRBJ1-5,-,CASSPGTVYSNQPQHF,TGTGCCAGTAGTCCCGGGACGGTATATAGCAATCAGCCCCAGCATTTT
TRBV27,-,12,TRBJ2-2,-,CASSPGPWELFF,TGTGCCAGCAGTCCCGGGCCCTGGGAGCTGTTTTTT
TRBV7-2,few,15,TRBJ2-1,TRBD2,CASSYPGLEINEQFF,TGTGCCAGCAGCTACCCGGGACTAGAGATCAATGAGCAGTTCTTC
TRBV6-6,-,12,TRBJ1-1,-,CASLTGNTEAFF,TGTGCCAGCCTAACAGGGAACACTGAAGCTTTCTTT
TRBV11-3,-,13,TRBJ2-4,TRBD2,CASSPPGRDIQYF,TGTGCCAGCAGCCCGCCGGGGAGGGACATTCAGTACTTC
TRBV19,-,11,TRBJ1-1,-,CASSWDTEAFF,TGTGCCAGTAGTTGGGACACTGAAGCTTTCTTT
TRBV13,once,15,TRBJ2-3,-,CASSSGTASTDTQYF,TGTGCCAGCAGCTCGGGGACGGCCAGCACAGATACGCAGTATTTT
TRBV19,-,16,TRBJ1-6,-,CASSLRGAQSYSPLHF,TGTGCCAGTAGTCTTCGGGGGGCTCAATCGTATTCACCCCTCCACTTT
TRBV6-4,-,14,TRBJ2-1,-,CASSDSSSYNEQFF,TGTGCCAGCAGTGACTCAAGCTCCTACAATGAGCAGTTCTTC
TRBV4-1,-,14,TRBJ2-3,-,CASSQDLGGDTQYF,TGCGCCAGCAGCCAAGATCTGGGGGGAGATACGCAGTATTTT
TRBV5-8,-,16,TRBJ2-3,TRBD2,CASSLGTSGRTDTQYF,TGTGCCAGCAGCCTTGGGACTAGCGGGAGAACAGATACGCAGTATTTT
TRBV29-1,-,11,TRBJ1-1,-,CSVEQYTEAFF,TGCAGCGTTGAACAGTACACTGAAGCTTTCTTT
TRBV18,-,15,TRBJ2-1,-,CASSPFLSSYNEQFF,TGTGCCAGCTCACCTTTCCTCTCCTCCTACAATGAGCAGTTCTTC
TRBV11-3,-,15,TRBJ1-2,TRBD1,CASSLPTGGGYGYTF,TGTGCCAGCAGCTTACCAACAGGGGGCGGCTATGGCTACACCTTC
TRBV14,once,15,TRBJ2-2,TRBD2,CASSRSGRGRGELFF,TGTGCCAGCAGTCGTAGCGGGAGGGGGAGGGGGGAGCTGTTTTTT
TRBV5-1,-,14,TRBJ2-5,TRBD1,CASSLARGRETQYF,TGCGCCAGCAGCTTGGCCAGGGGGCGAGAGACCCAGTACTTC
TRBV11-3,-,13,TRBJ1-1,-,CASSLGLGAEAFF,TGTGCCAGCAGCTTAGGTCTAGGGGCTGAAGCTTTCTTT
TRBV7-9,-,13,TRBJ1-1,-,CASSFQGRGEAFF,TGTGCCAGCAGCTTCCAGGGGAGGGGTGAAGCTTTCTTT